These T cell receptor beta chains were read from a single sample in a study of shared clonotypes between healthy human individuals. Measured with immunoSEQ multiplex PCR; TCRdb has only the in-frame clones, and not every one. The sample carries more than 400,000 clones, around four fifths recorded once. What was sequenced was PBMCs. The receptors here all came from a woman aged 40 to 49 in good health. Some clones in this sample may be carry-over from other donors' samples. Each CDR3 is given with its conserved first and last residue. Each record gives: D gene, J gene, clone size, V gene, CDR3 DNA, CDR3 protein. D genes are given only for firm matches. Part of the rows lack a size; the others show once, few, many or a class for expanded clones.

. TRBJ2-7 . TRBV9 TGTGCCAGCAGCGTAGTCGGGAGCTCCTACGAGCAGTACTTC CASSVVGSSYEQYF
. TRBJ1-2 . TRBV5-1 TGCGCCAGCAGCTTGGCCAGTAACTATGGCTACACCTTC CASSLASNYGYTF
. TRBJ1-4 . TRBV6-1 TGTGCCAGCAGTCTCGGTGGGGAAAAACTGTTTTTT CASSLGGEKLFF
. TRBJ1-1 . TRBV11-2 TGTGCCAGCTATGGGCAGCGTGGGGTATGGGACACTGAAGCTTTCTTT CASYGQRGVWDTEAFF
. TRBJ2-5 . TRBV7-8 TGTGCCAGCTCGAGGGGGGCGGGGGCCCAGTACTTC CASSRGAGAQYF
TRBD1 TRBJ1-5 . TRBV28 TGTGCCAGCAAGACAGGGACCAATCAGCCCCAGCATTTT CASKTGTNQPQHF
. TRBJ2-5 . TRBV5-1 TGCGCCAGCAGCTTGCTTTCGATGGAAGAGACCCAGTACTTC CASSLLSMEETQYF
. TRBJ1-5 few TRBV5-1 TGCGCCAGCAGCTTGGGGGCAGGGGATCAGCCCCAGCATTTT CASSLGAGDQPQHF
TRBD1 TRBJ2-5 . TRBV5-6 TGTGCCAGCAGCTTTCTCCGCGCGGGGACAGGGGGAGAGACCCAGTACTTC CASSFLRAGTGGETQYF
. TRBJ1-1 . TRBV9 TGTGCCAGCAGCGTAGGAGTTGGGACTGAAGCTTTCTTT CASSVGVGTEAFF
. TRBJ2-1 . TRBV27 TGTGCCAGCAGTCCCCCGGGCTACAATGAGCAGTTCTTC CASSPPGYNEQFF
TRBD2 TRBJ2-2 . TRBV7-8 TGTGCCAGCAGCTTACCATGGACTAGCGGGAATAGTAAACCCGGGGAGCTGTTTTTT CASSLPWTSGNSKPGELFF
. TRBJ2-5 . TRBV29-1 TGCAGCGTTGAGCGTCAGCAAGAGACCCAGTACTTC CSVERQQETQYF
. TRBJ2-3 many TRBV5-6 TGTGCCAGCAGCCTCTACATAACCTGGGGCACAGATACGCAGTATTTT CASSLYITWGTDTQYF
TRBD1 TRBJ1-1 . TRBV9 TGTGCCAGCAGCGCCGGGACAGCTAATGAAGCTTTCTTT CASSAGTANEAFF
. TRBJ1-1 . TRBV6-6 TGTGCCAGCACCCCCGGGGGGGACACTGAAGCTTTCTTT CASTPGGDTEAFF
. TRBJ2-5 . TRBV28 TGTGCCAGCAGTTTGCCTAGCCGCGAGACCCAGTACTTC CASSLPSRETQYF
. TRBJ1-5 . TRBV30 TGTGCCGCCGGGGGTAATCAGCCCCAGCATTTT CAAGGNQPQHF
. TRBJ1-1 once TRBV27 TGTGCCAGCAGTTTATCTAGGGGGGTGAACACTGAAGCTTTCTTT CASSLSRGVNTEAFF
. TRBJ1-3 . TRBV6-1 TGTGCCAGCGGACGGGTCTCTGGAAACACCATATATTTT CASGRVSGNTIYF
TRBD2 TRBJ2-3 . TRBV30 TGTGCCTGGAGTCTTTGGACTAGCGGGAGTACAGATACGCAGTATTTT CAWSLWTSGSTDTQYF
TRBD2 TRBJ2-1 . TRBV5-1 TGCGCCAGCAGCTGGGCCCGAGCGGGAGGGGACAATGAGCAGTTCTTC CASSWARAGGDNEQFF
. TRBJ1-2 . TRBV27 TGTGCCAGCAGTTGGGGGATTAACTATGGCTACACCTTC CASSWGINYGYTF
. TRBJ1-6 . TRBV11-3 TGTGCCAGCAGCTTCGACAGTAATTCACCCCTCCACTTT CASSFDSNSPLHF
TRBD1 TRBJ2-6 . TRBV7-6 TGTGCCAGCAGACCCAGACAGGGGGCTCTAAGCTCTGGGGCCAACGTCCTGACTTTC CASRPRQGALSSGANVLTF
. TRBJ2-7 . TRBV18 TGTGCCAGCTCACCTGGTCTCGGTAGGGGCAACTACGAGCAGTACTTC CASSPGLGRGNYEQYF
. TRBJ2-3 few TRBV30 TGTGCCTGGAGCGAATCTAGCCGCACAGATACGCAGTATTTT CAWSESSRTDTQYF
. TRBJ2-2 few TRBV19 TGTGCCAGTATGGTAGGGACCGGGGAGCTGTTTTTT CASMVGTGELFF
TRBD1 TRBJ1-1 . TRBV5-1 TGCGCCAGCAGCCCCGGGACAGGGTTGACTGAAGCTTTCTTT CASSPGTGLTEAFF
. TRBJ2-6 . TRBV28 TGTGCCAGCAGCTTTACTCGTGTGGGTGGGCACTCTGGGGCCAACGTCCTGACTTTC CASSFTRVGGHSGANVLTF
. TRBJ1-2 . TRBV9 TGTGCCAGCAGCGTAGGGGGAGGGAACTATGGCTACACCTTC CASSVGGGNYGYTF
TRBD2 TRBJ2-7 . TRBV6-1 TGTGCGGGATCCGAGCGGGAGAGTTGTTGCGAGCAGTACTTC CAGSERESCCEQYF
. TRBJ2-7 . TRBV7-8 TGTGCCAGCAGCACAACAGGGAGTGCCTACGAGCAGTACTTC CASSTTGSAYEQYF
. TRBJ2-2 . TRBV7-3 TGTGCCAGCAGCTTATTTACAGGGCATGTCGAGGAGCTGTTTTTT CASSLFTGHVEELFF
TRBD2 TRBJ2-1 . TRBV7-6 TGTGCCACGGAGGGTCTAGCGGGAGGAGATGAGCAGTTCTTC CATEGLAGGDEQFF
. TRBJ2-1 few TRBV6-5 TGTGCCAGCAGTTACTCGCTGGGTAATGAGCAGTTCTTC CASSYSLGNEQFF
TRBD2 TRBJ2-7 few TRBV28 TGTGCCAGCAGTCGAGCGGGAGGGCGGGCCTACGAGCAGTACTTC CASSRAGGRAYEQYF
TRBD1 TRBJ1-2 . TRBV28 TGTGCCAGCAGTTTAACAGGGGCTAACTATGGCTACACCTTC CASSLTGANYGYTF
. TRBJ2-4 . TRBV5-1 TGCGCCAGCAGCAGGGGCACTCAGGCCAAAAACATTCAGTACTTC CASSRGTQAKNIQYF
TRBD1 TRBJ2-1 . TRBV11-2 TGTGCCAGCAGCTTAGGGGTAGGGGGCGGTTATGAGCAGTTCTTC CASSLGVGGGYEQFF
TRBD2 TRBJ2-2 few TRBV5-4 TGTGCCAGCAGCTGGGGACTAGCAGTGAACACCGGGGAGCTGTTTTTT CASSWGLAVNTGELFF
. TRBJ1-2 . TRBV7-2 TGTGCCAGCAGCTTAGTGGAGGACATTGGCTACACCTTC CASSLVEDIGYTF
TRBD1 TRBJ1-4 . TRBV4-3 TGCGCCAGCAGCCATCGGCCGGGACAGGGGAATGAAAAACTGTTTTTT CASSHRPGQGNEKLFF
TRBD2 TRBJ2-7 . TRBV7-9 TGTGCCAGCAGCGTCTGGACTAGCGGGTCCTACGAGCAGTACTTC CASSVWTSGSYEQYF
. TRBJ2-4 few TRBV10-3 TGTGCCATCAGTGAGTCGAGGAGGGCCGGCCATCAAAACATTCAGTACTTC CAISESRRAGHQNIQYF
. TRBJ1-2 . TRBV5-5 TGTGCCAGTACAACCGACGGAAACTATGGCTACACCTTC CASTTDGNYGYTF
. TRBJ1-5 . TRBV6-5 TGTGCCAGCAGTTTCAACACCGGGGATCAGCCCCAGCATTTT CASSFNTGDQPQHF
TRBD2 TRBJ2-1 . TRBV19 TGTGCCAGTAGTATTTCAGGGAGGGGTGAGCAGTTCTTC CASSISGRGEQFF
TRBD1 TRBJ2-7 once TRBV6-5 TGTGCCAGCAGCACGGGACAGACCGGGGAGCAGTACTTC CASSTGQTGEQYF
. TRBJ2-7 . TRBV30 TGTGCCTGGAGTGCTTCTTGGTCTTCCTACGAGCAGTACTTC CAWSASWSSYEQYF
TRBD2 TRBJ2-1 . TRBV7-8 TGTGCCAGCAGTAAGCGGGAGGGACCCAATGAGCAGTTCTTC CASSKREGPNEQFF
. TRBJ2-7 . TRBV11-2 TGTGCCAGCAGCTTAGCGCTAGGCCTAGAGGGTTCCTACGAGCAGTACTTC CASSLALGLEGSYEQYF
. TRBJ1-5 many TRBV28 TGTGCCAGCAGTTTCTTTCGGAATCATCAGCCCCAGCATTTT CASSFFRNHQPQHF
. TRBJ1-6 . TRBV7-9 TGTGCCAGCAGCCTACCCGACACCCATAGTTCACCCCTCCACTTT CASSLPDTHSSPLHF
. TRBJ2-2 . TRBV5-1 TGCGCCAGCAGCTGGGGAGAAGTGAACGGGGAGCTGTTTTTT CASSWGEVNGELFF
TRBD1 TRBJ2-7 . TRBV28 TGTGCCAGCAGGCCTACAGGGGGCTTAGGCTACGAGCAGTACTTC CASRPTGGLGYEQYF
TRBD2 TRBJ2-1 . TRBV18 TGTGCCAGCTCACTCTTTCGACTAGCGGGGAGCTCCTACAATGAGCAGTTCTTC CASSLFRLAGSSYNEQFF
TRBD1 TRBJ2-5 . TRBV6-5 TGTGCCGGCAGAAGACAGGGGGTAGAGACCCAGTACTTC CAGRRQGVETQYF
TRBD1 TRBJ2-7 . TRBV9 TGTGCCAGCAGCCCGGACAGGGGGCAATACGAGCAGTACTTC CASSPDRGQYEQYF
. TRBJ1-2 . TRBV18 TGTGCCAGCTCGCTTGACAGAAACTATGGCTACACCTTC CASSLDRNYGYTF